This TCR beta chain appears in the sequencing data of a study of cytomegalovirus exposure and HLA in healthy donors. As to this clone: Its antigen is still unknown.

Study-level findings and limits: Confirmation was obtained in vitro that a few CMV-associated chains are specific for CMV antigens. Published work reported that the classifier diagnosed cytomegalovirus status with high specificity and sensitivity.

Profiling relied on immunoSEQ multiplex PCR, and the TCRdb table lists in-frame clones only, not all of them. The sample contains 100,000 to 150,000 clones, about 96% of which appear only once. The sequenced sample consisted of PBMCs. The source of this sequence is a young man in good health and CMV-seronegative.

The CDR3 nucleotides read TGTGCCAGCAGCTCTCCCCCCCCCGGGGAGCTGTTTTTT. Translating gives CASSSPPPGELFF. This chain connects TRBV7-2 to TRBJ2-2; D is uncertain. Trimming left V 4 bases short and J 6 bases short, with 9 bases between. The CDR3 totals 13 residues. Germline CDR1 and CDR2: SGHTA and FQGNSA.